Listed here are 29 T cell receptor beta chains from one sample, sequenced in a study of blood T cell repertoires in COVID-19. Libraries were prepared by immunoSEQ multiplex PCR; TCRdb keeps only in-frame clonotypes and omits some of them. The sample has roughly 200,000 clones; roughly four fifths are singletons. The sequenced material came from peripheral blood. The receptors derive from a human donor in a cohort sampled during active COVID-19.

The chain carries TRBV25-1 and TRBJ1-2, with unresolved D. The CDR3 is 14 amino acids. The V gene's germline CDR1 is MGHDK and CDR2 SYGVNS. V lost 4 bases, J lost 4 bases, and 13 bases lay in between. CDR3 sequence (DNA): TGTGCCAGCAGTGCTCACGGCGGCCCCTATGGCTACACCTTC. This codes for CASSAHGGPYGYTF.

A single count supports this clone. This rearrangement joins TRBV19 to TRBJ2-7; D not resolved. The germline CDR1 and CDR2 sequences are LNHDA and SQIVND (reference sequence). The CDR3 sequence is 14 residues long. The ends were cut back, 2 bases at V and 0 bases at J, with 8 bases in the middle. CDR3: CASSILLSSYEQYF. The CDR3, as DNA: TGTGCCAGTAGTATACTTCTCTCCTCCTACGAGCAGTACTTC.

The chain carries TRBV9 and TRBJ1-3; D gene unclear. The V gene's germline CDR1 is SGDLS and CDR2 YYNGEE. The germline V and J ends were trimmed by 0 bases and 0 bases, with 13 bases remaining between them. The CDR3 is made up of 17 amino acids. This chain's CDR3 is CASSVEPGTNSGNTIYF. CDR3 nucleotides: TGTGCCAGCAGCGTAGAACCAGGTACGAACTCTGGAAACACCATATATTTT.

V usage is TRBV28 and J usage is TRBJ1-4; possible D gene TRBD1, 5 bases. CDR3 size: 15 residues. Germline CDR1 MDHEN, CDR2 SYDVKM. The V gene lost 5 bases and the J gene lost 8 bases, with 18 bases spanning the gap. The CDR3 coding sequence is TGTGCCAGCAGTCCTCGCAGGGTAGTTATCGAAAAACTGTTTTTT. This translates into CASSPRRVVIEKLFF.

This chain connects TRBV7-3 to TRBJ2-7; D remains ambiguous. V lost 7 bases to trimming and J lost 0 bases, with 10 bases between them. Germline V gene lookup returns CDR1 SGHTA and CDR2 FQGTGA. The CDR3 has 13 amino acids. This CDR3 is CASNPWSSYEQYF. The CDR3 DNA follows: TGTGCCAGCAATCCCTGGAGCTCCTACGAGCAGTACTTC.

The chain has TRBV3-1 (or the pseudogene TRBV3-2) and TRBJ1-2; TRBD1 aligns across 10 bases. Germline-derived CDR1 and CDR2 are LGHDT and YNNKEL (reference sequence). V dropped 3 bases and J dropped 2; count of bases not matched to a gene: 3. The CDR3 runs 15 residues. This chain's CDR3 is CASSQGTGANYGYTF. The CDR3, as DNA: TGTGCCAGCAGCCAGGGGACAGGGGCCAACTATGGCTACACCTTC.

CDR3 bases: TGCGCCAGCAGCTTGGATGGGAGCACTGAAGCTTTCTTT. Translation: CASSLDGSTEAFF. J is TRBJ1-1 and V is TRBV5-1; D is undetermined. Trimming shortened V by 0 bases and J by 4 bases, and 7 bases separated the two germline ends. This CDR3 comprises 13 residues. Per germline, CDR1 SGHRS and CDR2 YFSETQ.

This chain links TRBV5-1 with TRBJ1-6, with a weak D call TRBD1 (6 bases). CDR1 and CDR2 (germline): SGHRS, YFSETQ. CDR3 length: 15 amino acids. Trimming shortened V by 3 bases and J by 15 bases, and 22 bases separated the two germline ends. The CDR3 here is CASSSGPGTLLRLHF. The CDR3, as DNA: TGCGCCAGCAGCTCGGGGCCCGGGACACTACTACGCCTCCACTTT.

V usage is TRBV27 and J usage is TRBJ1-5, with 8 bases matching TRBD1. CDR3 length: 15 amino acids. Germline CDR1 and CDR2: MNHEY and SMNVEV (reference sequence). V was pared by 6 bases and J by 4 bases, with 8 bases of the junction left unmatched. CDR3 sequence reads: CASRLDRGRNQPQHF. CDR3 nucleotide sequence: TGTGCCAGCAGGCTAGACAGGGGCCGGAATCAGCCCCAGCATTTT.

V gene TRBV6-2 or TRBV6-3 combines with J gene TRBJ1-1, with TRBD1 matching over 7 bases. The ends lost 5 bases at V and 0 bases at J; junction bases unmatched: 9. Germline values: CDR1 MNHEY, CDR2 SVGEGT. This CDR3 spans 16 amino acids. DNA for the CDR3: TGTGCCAGCAGTCACAGGGGCTCGGGTATGAACACTGAAGCTTTCTTT. Its translation: CASSHRGSGMNTEAFF.

V gene TRBV12-3 or TRBV12-4 combines with J gene TRBJ1-1; tentatively, D is TRBD1 (5 bases). CDR3 length: 12 residues. The V gene lost 6 bases and the J gene lost 5 bases, with 10 bases spanning the gap. The CDR3 reads CASRSPGTEAFF. Written as DNA, the CDR3 is TGTGCCAGCAGATCCCCAGGGACTGAAGCTTTCTTT.

This chain connects TRBV6-5 to TRBJ1-2, with 9 bases that match TRBD1. The CDR3 has 15 amino acids. V lost 6 bases, J lost 2 bases, and 7 bases stayed unmatched. Germline-derived CDR1 and CDR2 are MNHEY and SVGAGI. CDR3 residues: CASRPQGAQNYGYTF. CDR3 in DNA: TGTGCCAGCAGGCCACAGGGGGCGCAAAACTATGGCTACACCTTC.

This clone has a handful of counts. The gene calls are TRBV18 and TRBJ1-1, with D unresolved. V lost 2 bases to trimming and J lost 1 base, with 5 bases between them. Germline CDR1 and CDR2: KGHSH and LQKENI. The CDR3 has 13 amino acids. The CDR3 DNA sequence: TGTGCCAGCTCACCAGAGCAGAACACTGAAGCTTTCTTT. Translation gives CASSPEQNTEAFF.

The gene calls are TRBV4-3 and TRBJ2-1, with a tentative D call TRBD2 (6 bases). V lost 0 bases and J 3 bases, leaving 9 bases between the germline ends. The germline V gene encodes CDR1 LGHNA and CDR2 YSLEER. The CDR3 has 15 amino acids. DNA of the CDR3: TGCGCCAGCAGCCAAGAAAGCGGGCGCTACAATGAGCAGTTCTTC. Translated, it gives CASSQESGRYNEQFF.

CDR3 region: CASSSRRGHYEQYF. CDR3 nucleotides: TGTGCCAGCAGTTCCCGCAGGGGGCACTACGAGCAGTACTTC. The J gene is TRBJ2-7, the V gene TRBV27; 8 bases match TRBD1. The junction had 5 bases not matched to a gene; V was cut back by 4 bases and J by 3 bases. Germline lookup yields CDR1 MNHEY and CDR2 SMNVEV (reference sequence). The CDR3 has 14 amino acids.

About this clone itself: The CDR3 end shows no conserved phenylalanine or tryptophan, and so a read error is likely. The DNA is left out, because the CDR3 cannot be placed on it with certainty; the CDR3 is given as TCRdb lists it. The rearrangement links TRBV20-1 to TRBJ2-2; the D call in the table, TRBD2, was not verified against the DNA. Inclusive of both ends, the CDR3 amounts to 8 amino acids. Germline V gene sequence: CDR1 DFQATT, CDR2 SNEGSKA (reference sequence). The CDR3 sequence: CSARDRLA.

The chain has TRBV4-1 and TRBJ1-1, with D possibly being TRBD1 (6 bases). The CDR3 is 16 residues long. Looked up from germline, CDR1 is MGHRA and CDR2 is YSYEKL. Between the trimmed V and J ends, which lost 5 bases and 5 bases, there was a span of 21 bases. CDR3 nucleotide sequence: TGCGCCAGCAGCTTCGGACCAGACAGGAAGGTAACTGAAGCTTTCTTT. Translating it yields CASSFGPDRKVTEAFF.

The chain joins TRBV11-2 to TRBJ2-7, with D possibly matching TRBD1 (5 bases). The CDR3 is 13 residues long. Trimming left V 0 bases short and J 6 bases short, with 9 bases between. The germline CDR1 and CDR2 sequences are SGHAT and FQNNGV. In DNA form, the CDR3 reads TGTGCCAGCAGCTTAGACAGGGTGGGCGAGCAGTACTTC. Encoded protein: CASSLDRVGEQYF.

The chain links TRBV7-9 to TRBJ2-1; D not resolved. Germline loops: CDR1 SEHNR, CDR2 FQNEAQ (reference sequence). Trimming stripped 5 bases from V and 5 bases from J, with 10 bases between. The CDR3 runs 13 residues. CDR3 sequence: CASSHGNHNEQFF. CDR3 in DNA: TGTGCCAGCAGCCACGGTAACCACAATGAGCAGTTCTTC.

The DNA for the CDR3 is TGCGCCAGCAGCAGGGGGGACAGGTCCCTTTTTGGAAACACCATATATTTT. This codes for CASSRGDRSLFGNTIYF. J is TRBJ1-3 and V is TRBV5-1, with TRBD1 matching over 8 bases. This CDR3 is built from 17 residues. CDR1 is SGHRS and CDR2 is YFSETQ in the germline V gene. The J segment lost 3 bases and the V segment lost 4 bases, leaving 12 bases of the junction unmatched.

The chain employs TRBV5-1 and TRBJ2-7, with a weak D call TRBD2 (6 bases). The length of the CDR3 is 13 residues. The ends were cut back, 1 base at V and 4 bases at J, with 9 bases in the middle. The germline V gene has CDR1 SGHRS and CDR2 YFSETQ. CDR3 nucleotide sequence: TGCGCCAGCAGCTTGTCTAGCGAGTACGAGCAGTACTTC. Protein: CASSLSSEYEQYF.

The gene calls are TRBV6-2 or TRBV6-3 and TRBJ1-1; 8 nucleotides agree with TRBD1. Germline V gene sequence: CDR1 MNHEY, CDR2 SVGEGT. This CDR3 is built from 15 residues. The junction had 7 bases not matched to a gene; V was cut back by 6 bases and J by 1 base. CDR3 protein: CASSRGQVKNTEAFF. The CDR3 DNA reads TGTGCCAGCAGCCGGGGACAGGTTAAGAACACTGAAGCTTTCTTT.

Only a few counts were recorded for this clone. The rearrangement uses TRBV9 and TRBJ2-2, with D unresolved. The germline V gene encodes CDR1 SGDLS and CDR2 YYNGEE. The CDR3 has 14 amino acids. Between the trimmed V and J ends, which lost 4 bases and 7 bases, there was a span of 14 bases. CDR3 sequence: CASSHLTTGGELFF. The CDR3, as DNA: TGTGCCAGCAGCCATCTGACGACTGGCGGGGAGCTGTTTTTT.

The V call is TRBV11-2, the J call TRBJ2-7; TRBD1 matches 9 bases. Germline-derived CDR1 and CDR2 are SGHAT and FQNNGV. The CDR3 is 14 residues long. The trim removed 6 bases at V and 3 bases at J, leaving 6 bases unmatched. DNA of the CDR3: TGTGCCAGCAGTCAAGGGACAGGGAGCTACGAGCAGTACTTC. It codes for CASSQGTGSYEQYF.

The V call is TRBV4-3, the J call TRBJ2-7; D perhaps matches TRBD1 (5 bases). The germline gives CDR1 LGHNA, CDR2 YSLEER. V lost 2 bases, J lost 4 bases, and 12 bases lay in between. There are 14 residues in the CDR3. The CDR3, as DNA: TGCGCCAGCAGCCAAAACAGGCCAGTTTACGAGCAGTACTTC. This sequence encodes CASSQNRPVYEQYF.

The J gene is TRBJ1-1, the V gene TRBV10-3, with TRBD1 matching over 10 bases. In germline, CDR1 is ENHRY, CDR2 SYGVKD. Losses at the gene ends were 5 bases for V and 1 base for J; bases not matched to a gene: 4. The CDR3 is 15 amino acids. CDR3 region: CAISPRQGANTEAFF. The CDR3 DNA is TGTGCCATCAGTCCACGACAGGGGGCGAACACTGAAGCTTTCTTT.

The CDR3 loop is CASSRQGFNYGYTF. In nucleotides, the CDR3 is TGTGCCAGTAGTCGACAGGGTTTCAACTATGGCTACACCTTC. V usage is TRBV19 and J usage is TRBJ1-2, with 7 bases matching TRBD1. This CDR3 is 14 amino acids long. Germline trimming cut 5 bases from V and 2 bases from J; bases unmatched to any gene: 5. CDR1 and CDR2 (germline): LNHDA, SQIVND (reference sequence). The variable domain in full, completed from reference TRBV19 and TRBJ1-2, reads DGGITQSPKYLFRKEGQNVTLSCEQNLNHDAMYWYRQDPGQGLRLIYYSQIVNDFQKGDIAEGYSVSREKKESFPLTVTSAQKNPTAFYLCASSRQGFNYGYTFGSGTRLTVV.

This rearrangement joins TRBV20-1 to TRBJ2-7; no clear D gene. Trimming removed 5 bases from V and 8 bases from J, with 10 bases in between. The CDR3 contains 10 residues. The germline gives CDR1 DFQATT, CDR2 SNEGSKA (reference sequence). CDR3 in amino acids: CSAPRVKQYF. CDR3 in DNA: TGCAGTGCTCCCCGGGTTAAGCAGTACTTC.

The chain couples TRBV18 to TRBJ2-7; 8 bases fit TRBD1. Germline assignment: CDR1 KGHSH and CDR2 LQKENI. The trim removed 3 bases at V and 6 bases at J, leaving 7 bases unmatched. The CDR3 is 14 amino acids. CDR3 residues: CASSPPRQGTEQYF. The CDR3 nucleotides are TGTGCCAGCTCACCTCCGAGACAGGGGACCGAGCAGTACTTC.